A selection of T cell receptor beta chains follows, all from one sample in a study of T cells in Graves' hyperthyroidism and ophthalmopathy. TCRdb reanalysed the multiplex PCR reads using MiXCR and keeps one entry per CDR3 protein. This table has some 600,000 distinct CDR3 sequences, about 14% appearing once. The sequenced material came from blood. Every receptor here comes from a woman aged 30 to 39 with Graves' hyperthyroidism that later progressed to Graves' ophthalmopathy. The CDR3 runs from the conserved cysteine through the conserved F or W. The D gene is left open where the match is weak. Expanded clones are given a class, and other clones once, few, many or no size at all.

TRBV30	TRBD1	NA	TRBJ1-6	TGTGCCCTGGATGCCGGGACAGGGTATTCACCCCTCCTCTTT	CALDAGTGYSPLLF
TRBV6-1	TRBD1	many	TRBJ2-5	TGTGCCAGCCTCACGGGACAGGGGGCAGGGCAAGAGACCCAGTACTTC	CASLTGQGAGQETQYF
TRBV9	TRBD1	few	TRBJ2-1	TGTGCCAGCAGCGTAAGGGCAGGGGGCAATTCCTACAATGAGCAGTTCTTC	CASSVRAGGNSYNEQFF
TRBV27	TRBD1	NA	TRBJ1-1	TGTGCCAGCAGCCTAATCCAGGGGGCAGGGAACACTGAAGCTTTCTTT	CASSLIQGAGNTEAFF
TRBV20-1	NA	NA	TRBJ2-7	TGCAGTGCTAGTACCAGGAGCTCCTACGAGCAGTACTTC	CSASTRSSYEQYF
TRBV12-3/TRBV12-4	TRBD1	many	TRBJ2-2	TGTGCCAGCAAAGGGGGGACAGGGGCCACCGGGGAGCTGTTTTTT	CASKGGTGATGELFF
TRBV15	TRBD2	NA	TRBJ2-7	TGTGCCACCAGCAGCGACCTAACAGCTAGCGGGACACTTTACGAGCAGTACTTC	CATSSDLTASGTLYEQYF
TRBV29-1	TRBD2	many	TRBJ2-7	TGCAGCGCTAGAGAGTCCGGGAGGTCCTACGAGCAGTACTTC	CSARESGRSYEQYF
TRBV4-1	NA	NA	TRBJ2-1	TGCGCCAGCAGCCACTTTTCGGGAGACCATGAGCAGTTCTTC	CASSHFSGDHEQFF
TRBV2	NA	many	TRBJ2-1	TGTGCCAGCAGTCCCGGGACAACCAATGAGCAGTTCTTC	CASSPGTTNEQFF
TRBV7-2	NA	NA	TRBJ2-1	TGTGCCAGCAATACTGGGGTCGGGGTACGGGATGAGCAGTTCTTC	CASNTGVGVRDEQFF
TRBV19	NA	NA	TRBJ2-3	TGTGCCAGTAGTACCGAGATCACAGATACGCAGTATTTT	CASSTEITDTQYF
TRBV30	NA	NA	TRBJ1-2	TGTGCCTGGACCCGGGGGCAGGGTGAGGGTTATGGCTACACCTTC	CAWTRGQGEGYGYTF
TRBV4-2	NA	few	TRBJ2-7	TGTGCCAGCAGCCAAGACGACAGCTACGAGCAGTACTTC	CASSQDDSYEQYF
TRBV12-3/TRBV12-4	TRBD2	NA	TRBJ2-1	TGTGCCAGCAGTCCATCGACTAGCGTGGAGGCTTACAATGAGCAGTTCTTC	CASSPSTSVEAYNEQFF
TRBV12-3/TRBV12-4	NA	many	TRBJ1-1	TGTGCCAGCAGTCAAACGGTTCGGGGGAACACTGAAGCTTTCTTT	CASSQTVRGNTEAFF
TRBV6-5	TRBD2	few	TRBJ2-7	TGTGCCAGCAGTTACCTTTGGACTAGCGGGAGGGTTCACGAGCAGTACTTC	CASSYLWTSGRVHEQYF
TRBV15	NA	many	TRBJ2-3	TGTGCCACCAGCAGAGAGCGTTTAGGGGCGGGCACAGATACGCAGTATTTT	CATSRERLGAGTDTQYF
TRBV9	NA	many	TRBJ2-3	TGTGCCAGCAGCGTAGCACCTGCCGAGCATACGCAGTATTTT	CASSVAPAEHTQYF
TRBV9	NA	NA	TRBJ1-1	TGTGCCAGCAGCGTACTCCCCGGTGAGAGTGAAGCTTTCTTT	CASSVLPGESEAFF
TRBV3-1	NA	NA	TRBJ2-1	TGTGCCAGCAGCCAAGCCCGACAGAGCGGCTACAATGAGCAGTTCTTC	CASSQARQSGYNEQFF
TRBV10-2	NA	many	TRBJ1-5	TGCGCCAGCAGTGGGACAGCCCGCAATCAGCCCCAGCATTTT	CASSGTARNQPQHF
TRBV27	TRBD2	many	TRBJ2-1	TGTGCCATCTCTAGCGGGAGTTTTAATGAGCAGTTCTTC	CAISSGSFNEQFF
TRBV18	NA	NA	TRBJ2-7	TGTGCCAGCTCACCACGGTCGGGACGGGACGAGCAGTACTTC	CASSPRSGRDEQYF
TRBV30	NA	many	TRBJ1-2	TGTGCCTGGAGTCTGCGAACTTCGGCAGAATATGGCTACACCTTC	CAWSLRTSAEYGYTF
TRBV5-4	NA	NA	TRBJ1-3	TGTGCCAGCAGCTCCTCCGGGACGTTCTCTGGAAACACCATATATTTT	CASSSSGTFSGNTIYF
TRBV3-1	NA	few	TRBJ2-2	TGTGCCAGCAGTCAGGAGGGGGCCACCGGGGAGCTGTTTTTT	CASSQEGATGELFF
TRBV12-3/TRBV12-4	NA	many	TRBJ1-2	TGTGCCAGCAGGTACAGGGTTGGTGGCTACACCTTC	CASRYRVGGYTF
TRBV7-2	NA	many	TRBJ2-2	TGTGCCAGCAGCTATTATGTAAGCGCCGGGGAGCTGTTTTTT	CASSYYVSAGELFF
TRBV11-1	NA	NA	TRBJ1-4	TGTGCCAGCAGCTCAACCCCCCCGGGACGTAGTAATGAAAAACTGTTTTTT	CASSSTPPGRSNEKLFF
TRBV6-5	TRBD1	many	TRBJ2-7	TGTGCCAGCAGTTACTCGTTTGGACAGGCATCCTACGAGCAGTACTTC	CASSYSFGQASYEQYF
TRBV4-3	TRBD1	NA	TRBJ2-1	TGCGCCAGCAGCCCCCTGACAGGGGGCGCTTCTTACAATGAGCAGTTCTTC	CASSPLTGGASYNEQFF
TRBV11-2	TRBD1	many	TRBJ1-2	TGTGCCAGCAGCGGCTCAATCGGACAGGGGGCTGTAGGCTACACCTTC	CASSGSIGQGAVGYTF
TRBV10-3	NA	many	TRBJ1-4	TGTGCCACGACCGGGACAACAGCGGAAAAACTGTTTTTT	CATTGTTAEKLFF
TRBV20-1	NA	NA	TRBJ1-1	TGCAGTGCTAATCCCTCACAGATAATGAACACTGAAGCTTTCTTT	CSANPSQIMNTEAFF
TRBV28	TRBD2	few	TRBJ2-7	TGTGCCAGCAAGATAGGAGCGGGAGCCGGCGAGCAGTACTTC	CASKIGAGAGEQYF
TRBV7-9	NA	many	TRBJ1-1	TGTGCCAGCAGCTTAGCGGTGGGAACTGAAGCTTTCTTT	CASSLAVGTEAFF
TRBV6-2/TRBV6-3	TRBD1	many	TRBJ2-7	TGTGCCAGCAGTTACCTAACGACCCGGGACAGAGAGCTCTACGAGCAGTACTTC	CASSYLTTRDRELYEQYF
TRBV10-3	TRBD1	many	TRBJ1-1	TGTGCCATCAGTGAGTCGACAGGGGGCACTGAAGCTTTCTTT	CAISESTGGTEAFF
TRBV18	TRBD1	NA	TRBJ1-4	TGTGCCAGCTCACCCCGGGACAGTCAAAGAAAAACTGTTTTT	CASSPRDSQRKTVF
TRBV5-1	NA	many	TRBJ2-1	TGCGCCAGCAGCCCGGCAGGTTTTGGGGGCGATGAGCAGTTCTTC	CASSPAGFGGDEQFF
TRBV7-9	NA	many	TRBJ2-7	TGTGCCAGCAGCCGAGCCAGGGACCTCGCCTACGAGCAGTACTTC	CASSRARDLAYEQYF
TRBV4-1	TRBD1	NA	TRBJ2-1	TGCGCCAGCAGCCGTCCGGGACAGGGAACCAATGAGCAGTTCTTC	CASSRPGQGTNEQFF